One sample yielded the 10 T cell receptor beta chains listed below, sequenced in a study of cytomegalovirus exposure and HLA in healthy donors (dated 2017 in TCRdb). Library preparation was by the immunoSEQ multiplex PCR assay. For the multiplex PCR, a mixture combining 60 forward primers for TCR Vbeta segments and 13 reverse primers for TCR Jbeta segments was used. Not all clones reach the TCRdb copy of this immuneACCESS table, which keeps in-frame sequences only. Checked studies attribute under half of the gap to unresolved V genes and leave the rest unexplained. Recorded for this sample are approximately 110,000 clones; 77% of them occurred a single time. The ten largest clones capture 9.5% to 15% of the sample. Sequenced input: PBMCs. Every receptor here comes from a woman in her thirties or forties in good health and CMV-seropositive.

The chain links TRBV11-2 to TRBJ2-7; D gene uncertain. The CDR3 is 13 amino acids. Germline values: CDR1 SGHAT, CDR2 FQNNGV. Trimming left V 5 bases short and J 0 bases short, with 8 bases between. The DNA of the CDR3 is TGTGCCAGCAGCCGGGTGTCCTCCTACGAGCAGTACTTC. Amino acids: CASSRVSSYEQYF.

This clone is a singleton in its sample. The rearrangement uses TRBV7-9 and TRBJ1-4; 12 bases map to TRBD1. The CDR3 is 17 residues long. Germline CDR1 reads SEHNR; CDR2 reads FQNEAQ (reference sequence). J gave up 6 bases and V 5 bases, and 10 bases lay outside the gene matches. CDR3 sequence reads: CASSPGQGARVDEKLFF. For the CDR3, the DNA is TGTGCCAGCAGCCCGGGACAGGGGGCGAGGGTGGATGAAAAACTGTTTTTT. Using reference TRBV7-9 and TRBJ1-4 for the parts outside the CDR3, the full variable domain is DTGVSQNPRHKITKRGQNVTFRCDPISEHNRLYWYRQTLGQGPEFLTYFQNEAQLEKSRLLSDRFSAERPKGSFSTLEIQRTEQGDSAMYLCASSPGQGARVDEKLFFGSGTQLSVL.

The rearrangement links TRBV4-1 to TRBJ1-2, with D possibly being TRBD1 (6 bases). The germline V gene encodes CDR1 MGHRA and CDR2 YSYEKL. There are 16 residues in the CDR3. Trimming pared 0 bases from V and 3 bases from J, leaving 14 bases between. This CDR3 is CASSQDSGGRDYGYTF. CDR3 bases: TGCGCCAGCAGCCAAGATTCGGGGGGGCGCGACTATGGCTACACCTTC.

The chain has TRBV27 and TRBJ2-1; 8 bases are a match to TRBD1. This CDR3 region has 14 residues. The germline CDR1 and CDR2 sequences are MNHEY and SMNVEV (reference sequence). Trimming at V came to 4 bases and at J to 6 bases, leaving 5 bases not matched to a gene. The CDR3, as DNA: TGTGCCAGCAGTTGGCAGGGGGCAGGCAATGAGCAGTTCTTC. This translates into CASSWQGAGNEQFF.

The V gene is TRBV7-7, the J gene TRBJ2-7; D is possibly TRBD2 (5 bases). The length of the CDR3 is 13 residues. Germline CDR1 SSHAT, CDR2 FNYEAQ (reference sequence). The germline V and J ends were trimmed by 4 bases and 3 bases, with 10 bases remaining between them. CDR3 loop: CASSSLAGYEQYF. In DNA, the CDR3 is TGTGCCAGCAGCTCATTGGCGGGCTACGAGCAGTACTTC. The full variable domain, rest sourced from reference TRBV7-7 and TRBJ2-7, is GAGVSQSPRYKVTKRGQDVTLRCDPISSHATLYWYQQALGQGPEFLTYFNYEAQPDKSGLPSDRFSAERPEGSISTLTIQRTEQRDSAMYRCASSSLAGYEQYFGPGTRLTVT.

The chain combines TRBV6-5 with TRBJ2-3, with D possibly TRBD2 on 5 matching bases. This CDR3 spans 13 amino acids. V lost 4 bases and J 3 bases, leaving 8 bases between the germline ends. Germline CDR1 and CDR2: MNHEY and SVGAGI. The chain's CDR3 is CASSFRRTDTQYF. The CDR3 bases are TGTGCCAGCAGTTTCCGGAGGACAGATACGCAGTATTTT.

The rearrangement links TRBV27 to TRBJ2-1; 12 nucleotides line up with TRBD2. Germline V gene lookup returns CDR1 MNHEY and CDR2 SMNVEV (reference sequence). V was pared by 9 bases and J by 8 bases, with 17 bases of the junction left unmatched. This CDR3 has 17 amino acids. The CDR3 is CASTAGTSGPGGDEQFF. The DNA for the CDR3 is TGTGCCAGTACCGCCGGGACTAGCGGGCCGGGCGGCGATGAGCAGTTCTTC.

This clone turned up a few times. The chain is built from TRBV7-2 and TRBJ2-2, with D possibly being TRBD1 (6 bases). The CDR3 is 14 residues long. Germline V gene sequence: CDR1 SGHTA, CDR2 FQGNSA. V was shortened by 4 bases and J by 3 bases, with 9 bases between the two germline ends. The CDR3 DNA follows: TGTGCCAGCAGCTGGTGGGGGCACACCGGGGAGCTGTTTTTT. Translating gives CASSWWGHTGELFF. Full variable domain (outside the CDR3, taken from reference TRBV7-2 and TRBJ2-2): GAGVSQSPSNKVTEKGKDVELRCDPISGHTALYWYRQSLGQGLEFLIYFQGNSAPDKSGLPSDRFSAERTGGSVSTLTIQRTQQEDSAVYLCASSWWGHTGELFFGEGSRLTVL.

The gene calls are TRBV5-1 and TRBJ2-3; D may be TRBD1 (5 bases). The CDR3 is 15 residues long. Trimming cost V 0 bases and J 2 bases, with 10 bases left between them. Germline V lookup: CDR1 SGHRS, CDR2 YFSETQ. This CDR3 is CASSLARTNTDTQYF. The CDR3 DNA reads TGCGCCAGCAGCTTGGCAAGGACAAACACAGATACGCAGTATTTT.

The J gene is TRBJ1-5, the V gene TRBV19; D call uncertain. Germline V gene sequence: CDR1 LNHDA, CDR2 SQIVND (reference sequence). The length of the CDR3 is 14 residues. V lost 1 base to trimming and J lost 6 bases, with 10 bases between them. This CDR3 is CASSIGVAGQPQHF. The CDR3, as DNA: TGTGCCAGTAGTATAGGGGTAGCGGGTCAGCCCCAGCATTTT. Variable domain in full (rest from reference TRBV19 and TRBJ1-5): DGGITQSPKYLFRKEGQNVTLSCEQNLNHDAMYWYRQDPGQGLRLIYYSQIVNDFQKGDIAEGYSVSREKKESFPLTVTSAQKNPTAFYLCASSIGVAGQPQHFGDGTRLSIL.